What follows are 15 T cell receptor beta chains derived from one specimen sequenced in a study of shared clonotypes between healthy human individuals. Data came from immunoSEQ multiplex PCR; TCRdb stores just in-frame clones and leaves some out. Counted here are some 1 million clones, around 76% occurring once; the ten biggest clones make up about 1.4%. The sequencing sample was made of memory CD4+ T cells sorted from blood. Subset given: CD45RA-negative fraction. These receptors all stem from a man between 18 and 35 years old in good health.

The chain links TRBV2 to TRBJ1-1; D is uncertain. Trimming cost V 6 bases and J 5 bases, with 13 bases left between them. Germline V gene lookup returns CDR1 SNHLY and CDR2 FYNNEI. CDR3 length: 13 residues. Here the CDR3 DNA reads TGTGCCAGCAGGGTGGGCGCGAGGACTGAAGCTTTCTTT. It yields the protein CASRVGARTEAFF.

V is TRBV27 and J is TRBJ2-5, with a tentative D call TRBD1 (7 bases). The V and J ends lost 5 bases and 5 bases respectively, with 15 bases between them. The length of the CDR3 is 14 residues. CDR1 and CDR2 from the germline V gene are MNHEY and SMNVEV (reference sequence). In nucleotides, the CDR3 is TGTGCCAGCAGTCCCCGACAGGGAGGCGAGACCCAGTACTTC. The encoded protein is CASSPRQGGETQYF.

CDR3 sequence reads: CASSPPTGGAPGNTIYF. In DNA, the CDR3 is TGTGCCAGCTCACCCCCGACAGGGGGCGCTCCTGGAAACACCATATATTTT. This chain links TRBV18 with TRBJ1-3, with TRBD1 matching 10 bases. The V gene's germline CDR1 is KGHSH and CDR2 LQKENI. The trim removed 3 bases at V and 2 bases at J, leaving 7 bases unmatched. This CDR3 is built from 17 residues.

As regards this clone: A far larger clone is one base from this, pointing to a likely read error. The J gene is TRBJ1-1, the V gene TRBV7-9; D is uncertain. The V end was cut by 5 bases, the J end by 1 base, with 2 bases between. Germline-derived CDR1 and CDR2 are SEHNR and FQNEAQ (reference sequence). This CDR3 has 11 amino acids. In DNA form, the CDR3 reads TGTGCCAGCAGCAGGAACACTGAAGCTTTCTTT. Residues: CASSRNTEAFF. The whole variable domain, filled in from reference TRBV7-9 and TRBJ1-1, reads DTGVSQNPRHKITKRGQNVTFRCDPISEHNRLYWYRQTLGQGPEFLTYFQNEAQLEKSRLLSDRFSAERPKGSFSTLEIQRTEQGDSAMYLCASSRNTEAFFGQGTRLTVV.

This clone was counted only a few times. This chain joins TRBV5-1 and TRBJ1-1; D is perhaps TRBD1 (5 bases). This CDR3 spans 14 amino acids. V lost 2 bases and J lost 3, with 11 bases in between. Germline V gene sequence: CDR1 SGHRS, CDR2 YFSETQ. CDR3 in DNA: TGCGCCAGCAGCTTAGGGGTTGGGGACACTGAAGCTTTCTTT. Translating it yields CASSLGVGDTEAFF.

This sequence joins TRBV7-9 and TRBJ2-3; 7 bases fit TRBD2. Germline CDR1 SEHNR, CDR2 FQNEAQ (reference sequence). After removal of 2 bases from V and 1 base from J, the junction contained 9 bases not matched to a gene. CDR3 length: 17 residues. The CDR3 DNA reads as TGTGCCAGCAGCTTAAGGCGGGGGTCTGTGGGCACAGATACGCAGTATTTT. As protein: CASSLRRGSVGTDTQYF.

This chain connects TRBV18 to TRBJ2-2; the match to TRBD1 covers 7 bases. This CDR3 is 16 amino acids long. The junction had 8 bases not matched to a gene; V was cut back by 5 bases and J by 2 bases. Germline loops: CDR1 KGHSH, CDR2 LQKENI. This CDR3 reads CASSTPTGANTGELFF. CDR3 bases: TGTGCCAGCTCAACCCCCACAGGGGCCAACACCGGGGAGCTGTTTTTT.

V is TRBV19 and J is TRBJ1-2; 8 bases line up with TRBD1. CDR1 is LNHDA, CDR2 SQIVND, per germline (reference sequence). V lost 5 bases to trimming and J lost 4 bases; unmatched junction nucleotides: 9. This CDR3 is 15 amino acids long. The CDR3 DNA reads TGTGCCAGTAGTCCGCGGACAGGGACCTTCTATGGCTACACCTTC. Translation: CASSPRTGTFYGYTF.

V gene TRBV5-1 combines with J gene TRBJ2-3; D is undetermined. Germline loops: CDR1 SGHRS, CDR2 YFSETQ. This CDR3 is built from 15 residues. V was cut by 4 bases and J by 1 base, with 13 bases left in between. CDR3 in amino acids: CASSVTPTGTDTQYF. The CDR3 bases are TGCGCCAGCAGCGTGACGCCTACGGGCACAGATACGCAGTATTTT.

The genes are TRBV6-4 and TRBJ2-3; possible D gene TRBD1, 5 bases. Germline V gene lookup returns CDR1 MRHNA and CDR2 SNTAGT. This CDR3 has 12 amino acids. V lost 4 bases and J 6 bases, leaving 8 bases between the germline ends. Here the CDR3 reads CASSGGLDTQYF. CDR3 nucleotides: TGTGCCAGCAGTGGGGGCCTCGATACGCAGTATTTT.

The J gene is TRBJ1-1, the V gene TRBV25-1; the D gene is possibly TRBD1 (6 bases). Per germline, CDR1 MGHDK and CDR2 SYGVNS. The V and J ends lost 2 bases and 7 bases respectively, with 8 bases between them. The CDR3 sequence is 12 residues long. CDR3 sequence: CASSEGGLEAFF. Here the CDR3 DNA reads TGTGCCAGCAGTGAAGGGGGCCTTGAAGCTTTCTTT.

This chain joins TRBV25-1 and TRBJ1-5; the D gene is possibly TRBD1 (6 bases). Germline assignment: CDR1 MGHDK and CDR2 SYGVNS. This CDR3 has 15 residues. The V and J ends lost 3 bases and 3 bases respectively, with 12 bases between them. The CDR3 coding sequence is TGTGCCAGCAGTGATTGGGGGGGCCCCAATCAGCCCCAGCATTTT. Encoded protein: CASSDWGGPNQPQHF.

The J gene is TRBJ2-5, the V gene TRBV4-2, with 8 bases identical to TRBD1. This CDR3 has 16 residues. The germline V gene encodes CDR1 LGHNA and CDR2 YNFKEQ. The ends lost 0 bases at V and 5 bases at J; junction bases unmatched: 8. The CDR3 DNA sequence: TGTGCCAGCAGCCAAGACGAGGGGCAGGGGGCCGAGACCCAGTACTTC. Protein sequence: CASSQDEGQGAETQYF.

The chain carries TRBV5-1 and TRBJ1-2, with 7 positions matching TRBD1. The J segment lost 0 bases and the V segment lost 4 bases, leaving 6 bases of the junction unmatched. CDR1 SGHRS and CDR2 YFSETQ come from the germline V gene. The CDR3 has 15 amino acids. CDR3 in DNA: TGCGCCAGCAGCGTGAACAGGGGACCTAACTATGGCTACACCTTC. It is translated as CASSVNRGPNYGYTF.

Regarding this clone: This CDR3 is also generated by other DNA sequences in the sample. The chain carries TRBV19 and TRBJ1-2; 7 nucleotides match TRBD1. In germline, CDR1 is LNHDA, CDR2 SQIVND (reference sequence). V trimming: 6 bases; J trimming: 7 bases; junction bases outside the gene matches: 5. The CDR3 length is 12 residues. The CDR3 sequence: CASRTGRGGYTF. The CDR3, as DNA: TGTGCCAGTAGGACAGGGAGGGGTGGCTACACCTTC.